These 10 T cell receptor beta chains originate from one sample sequenced in a study of blood T cell repertoires in COVID-19 (TCRdb year 2020). Preparation of the library involved the immunoSEQ multiplex PCR assay. This is the immuneACCESS table as TCRdb keeps it, with only in-frame sequences that have V and J called. A part of the clones is gone; compared with another copy, unresolved V genes explain less than half, and the rest is unexplained. Across this sample there are approximately 140,000 clones, with approximately 87% seen only once. The ten largest make up approximately 6.5% of the sample. Input material: peripheral blood. The source of these receptors is an elderly man with acute or convalescent COVID-19.

As for this clone: At one end the junction does not follow the germline gene, possibly because of a read error. The chain is built from TRBV28 and TRBJ2-7, with D possibly matching TRBD2 (7 bases). Germline-derived CDR1 and CDR2 are MDHEN and SYDVKM. This CDR3 contains 13 residues. CDR3 nucleotides: TGTGCCAGCCGTGCTGGGGGGGCGTACGAGCAGTGCTTC. Its protein product is CASRAGGAYEQCF. Supplemented by reference TRBV28 and TRBJ2-7, the full variable domain reads DVKVTQSSRYLVKRTGEKVFLECVQDMDHENMFWYRQDPGLGLRLIYFSYDVKMKEKGDIPEGYSVSREKKERFSLILESASTNQTSMYLCASRAGGAYEQCFGPGTRLTVT.

This chain connects TRBV7-3 to TRBJ2-1, with a weak D call TRBD1 (5 bases). V was pared by 0 bases and J by 7 bases, with 7 bases between. This CDR3 has 13 amino acids. Germline CDR1 SGHTA, CDR2 FQGTGA. The CDR3 nucleotides read TGTGCCAGCAGCTTAACACCAGGGAATGAGCAGTTCTTC. Translating gives CASSLTPGNEQFF.

The rearrangement joins TRBV4-1 to TRBJ2-3; unclear D gene. The length of the CDR3 is 16 residues. V was trimmed by 2 bases and J by 0 bases, leaving 12 bases between them. Germline CDR1 MGHRA, CDR2 YSYEKL. The CDR3 DNA is TGCGCCAGCAGCCAACCCGACATAACTAGCACAGATACGCAGTATTTT. This codes for CASSQPDITSTDTQYF.

The rearrangement uses TRBV28 and TRBJ2-7, with a tentative D call TRBD1 (6 bases). The germline gives CDR1 MDHEN, CDR2 SYDVKM. The length of the CDR3 is 14 residues. Trimming took off 5 bases at V and 3 bases at J, with 14 bases between the two ends. CDR3 nucleotide sequence: TGTGCCAGCAGTCCCTCGACAGGTAACTACGAGCAGTACTTC. Its protein is CASSPSTGNYEQYF.

This clone was detected only once. The CDR3 DNA reads as TGTGCCACCGGAGGGACAGGGGGACGTGGCTACACCTTC. It encodes CATGGTGGRGYTF. The V and J genes are TRBV2 and TRBJ1-2, with 11 bases that match TRBD1. With V trimmed by 10 bases and J by 7 bases, 8 bases remained unmatched. CDR1 SNHLY and CDR2 FYNNEI come from the germline V gene. The CDR3 runs 13 residues.

The J gene is TRBJ2-7, the V gene TRBV3-1 (or the pseudogene TRBV3-2), with 9 bases lining up with TRBD2. CDR1 is LGHDT and CDR2 is YNNKEL in the germline V gene (reference sequence). Unmatched junction bases numbered 4, after V lost 1 base and J lost 3 bases. The CDR3 runs 15 residues. The CDR3 DNA is TGTGCCAGCAGCCAAGTTATTAGCGGGAGCTACGAGCAGTACTTC. Its protein is CASSQVISGSYEQYF.

With respect to this clone: One end of the junction varies from germline; a read error may be responsible. The CDR3 reads CASSFGGGSTDTQYF. The CDR3 bases are TGTGCTAGCAGCTTCGGCGGGGGAAGCACAGATACGCAGTATTTT. The V and J genes are TRBV7-7 and TRBJ2-3; 7 bases are a match to TRBD2. Looked up from germline, CDR1 is SSHAT and CDR2 is FNYEAQ (reference sequence). CDR3 length: 15 amino acids.

This rearrangement joins TRBV15 to TRBJ1-1; TRBD1 agrees at 11 bases. The CDR3 spans 17 residues. V was pared by 0 bases and J by 4 bases, with 7 bases of the junction left unmatched. Germline V gene data show CDR1 as LNHNV and CDR2 as YYDKDF (reference sequence). CDR3 nucleotide sequence: TGTGCCACCAGCAGAGAGGGGACAGGGGGTTTGCGCACTGAAGCTTTCTTT. Encoded protein: CATSREGTGGLRTEAFF.

This rearrangement joins TRBV5-1 to TRBJ1-1; D remains ambiguous. Germline assignment: CDR1 SGHRS and CDR2 YFSETQ. The CDR3 runs 14 residues. The V gene lost 6 bases and the J gene lost 6 bases, with 18 bases spanning the gap. CDR3 in amino acids: CASTLGGGSAEAFF. The CDR3 DNA reads TGCGCCAGCACCCTGGGAGGAGGGAGCGCTGAAGCTTTCTTT.

This clone was counted between two and nine times. This chain connects TRBV5-4 to TRBJ2-7; 10 bases align to TRBD1. The CDR3 spans 15 residues. Germline CDR1 is SGHNT and CDR2 is YYREEE (reference sequence). V was clipped by 4 bases and J by 2 bases; unmatched bases: 6. The CDR3 region has the DNA TGTGCCAGCAGCATAGGGACAGGGGAGCCCTACGAGCAGTACTTC. Translation: CASSIGTGEPYEQYF.